The 2 T cell receptor beta chains listed next were all sequenced from one sample in a study of blood T cell repertoires in COVID-19. Clones were read by immunoSEQ multiplex PCR, and TCRdb kept only the in-frame ones, dropping some. The sample records about 330,000 clones, approximately 88% being singletons. Source material: peripheral blood. These receptors came from a man aged 25 to 40 with COVID-19, enrolled during active disease.

V usage is TRBV4-3 and J usage is TRBJ1-2; D might be TRBD1 (5 bases). This CDR3 comprises 14 residues. V gave up 4 bases and J gave up 4 bases, with 13 bases separating them. From germline, CDR1 is LGHNA and CDR2 YSLEER. The CDR3 DNA is TGCGCCAGCAGCCCCGGAAGGGGAGGCTATGGCTACACCTTC. Its translation is CASSPGRGGYGYTF.

This CDR3 reads CASSLSPQRRTGNHEKLFF. In DNA, the CDR3 is TGTGCCAGCAGTTTATCGCCCCAACGAAGGACAGGGAATCATGAAAAACTGTTTTTT. The genes are TRBV27 and TRBJ1-4; 8 bases are a match to TRBD1. The J segment lost 6 bases and the V segment lost 0 bases, leaving 15 bases of the junction unmatched. The germline CDR1 and CDR2 sequences are MNHEY and SMNVEV (reference sequence). CDR3 length equals 19 residues. The full variable domain, in which reference TRBV27 and TRBJ1-4 provide the parts outside the CDR3, is EAQVTQNPRYLITVTGKKLTVTCSQNMNHEYMSWYRQDPGLGLRQIYYSMNVEVTDKGDVPEGYKVSRKEKRNFPLILESPSPNQTSLYFCASSLSPQRRTGNHEKLFFGSGTQLSVL.